These T cell receptor beta chains were read from a single sample in a study of blood T cell repertoires in COVID-19. The repertoire was sequenced with immunoSEQ multiplex PCR; TCRdb's copy has only in-frame clones and lacks some. Of about 220,000 clones detected, around three quarters appear once; the ten largest clones hold around 7.7%. Specimen: peripheral blood. The receptor set was obtained from a woman between 65 and 79 years old with acute or convalescent COVID-19. The CDR3 runs from the conserved cysteine through the conserved F or W. A D gene is named only where the DNA matches it firmly. Rows give clone size only sometimes, using once, few, many, or a class for an expanded clone.

len	abundance	d_gene	v_gene	j_gene	CDR3aa	CDR3nt
13	.	TRBD1	TRBV30	TRBJ1-6	CAWSGDRNSPLHF	TGTGCCTGGAGTGGGGACAGAAATTCACCCCTCCACTTT
16	.	.	TRBV19	TRBJ2-1	CASSIDRSGSYNEQFF	TGTGCCAGTAGTATAGACCGCTCCGGCTCCTACAATGAGCAGTTCTTC
17	.	TRBD1	TRBV12-5	TRBJ1-6	CASGLASGGQGYPPLHF	TGTGCTAGTGGTTTGGCAAGTGGGGGACAGGGTTATCCACCCCTCCACTTT
15	.	.	TRBV4-1	TRBJ1-1	CASSLTREVNTEAFF	TGCGCCAGCAGCCTTACCAGGGAGGTGAACACTGAAGCTTTCTTT
15	.	TRBD2	TRBV11-2	TRBJ2-1	CASSLKGGEYNEQFF	TGTGCCAGCAGCTTAAAGGGAGGGGAATACAATGAGCAGTTCTTC
15	.	.	TRBV2	TRBJ1-6	CASTTGSSYNSPLHF	TGTGCCAGCACAACGGGTAGCTCCTATAATTCACCCCTCCACTTT
17	few	TRBD2	TRBV5-4	TRBJ2-1	CASSVSGGSSSYNEQFF	TGTGCCAGCAGCGTTAGCGGGGGGTCAAGCTCCTACAATGAGCAGTTCTTC
15	.	TRBD2	TRBV20-1	TRBJ2-3	CSASDLAGRGDTQYF	TGCAGTGCTAGTGACCTAGCGGGAAGAGGCGATACGCAGTATTTT
14	.	TRBD1	TRBV5-4	TRBJ1-2	CASSAGQGLYGYTF	TGTGCCAGCAGCGCTGGACAGGGTTTATATGGCTACACCTTC
14	.	TRBD1	TRBV7-7	TRBJ1-1	CASSLGRGDTEAFF	TGTGCCAGCAGCTTAGGCAGGGGGGACACTGAAGCTTTCTTT
15	.	TRBD1	TRBV2	TRBJ1-4	CASRERTGANEKLFF	TGTGCCAGCAGGGAAAGGACAGGCGCTAATGAAAAACTGTTTTTT
13	few	TRBD1	TRBV5-1	TRBJ2-1	CASSPDRGSEQFF	TGCGCCAGCAGCCCTGACAGGGGCAGTGAGCAGTTCTTC
14	.	.	TRBV4-2	TRBJ1-1	CASSQGQLGTEAFF	TGTGCCAGCAGCCAAGGACAGCTAGGAACTGAAGCTTTCTTT
14	.	TRBD1	TRBV18	TRBJ2-5	CASSPRDRAETQYF	TGTGCCAGCTCACCCCGGGACAGGGCAGAGACCCAGTACTTC
15	few	.	TRBV19	TRBJ1-5	CASSYDISGNQPQHF	TGTGCCAGTAGTTATGACATATCCGGCAATCAGCCCCAGCATTTT
14	.	.	TRBV29-1	TRBJ2-7	CSVGGQFPYYEQYF	TGCAGCGTGGGCGGACAGTTCCCTTACTACGAGCAGTACTTC
15	.	.	TRBV9	TRBJ2-3	CASSPLGTAGDTQYF	TGTGCCAGCAGCCCCTTAGGGACCGCGGGGGATACGCAGTATTTT